The 15 T cell receptor beta chains listed next were all sequenced from one sample in a study of CD8+ T cells in alopecia areata. Once RNA had been extracted, it was reverse transcribed into cDNA to act as the sequencing template. Here immunoSEQ multiplex PCR was the method, and the copy in TCRdb shows in-frame clones only, minus some. The sample lists approximately 150,000 clones, roughly 46% occurring once. The material was CD4+ T cells sorted from blood, obtained at week 0. These receptors were collected from a human donor with alopecia areata.

This chain links TRBV29-1 with TRBJ2-1; D remains unclear. The CDR3 spans 11 residues. Germline V gives CDR1 SQVTM, CDR2 ANQGSEA. Deletions cut 7 bases from V and 10 bases from J, with 14 bases between. This CDR3 reads CSAPTVREQFF. CDR3 nucleotides: TGCAGCGCTCCAACGGTGAGGGAGCAGTTCTTC.

This clone has a single count. The chain links TRBV30 to TRBJ2-1; 8 positions match TRBD2. Trimming took 1 base from V and 4 from J; bases not matched to a gene: 3. The CDR3 has 14 residues. Germline V gives CDR1 GTSNPN, CDR2 SVGIG (reference sequence). CDR3 amino acids: CAWSAGGPYNEQFF. CDR3 bases: TGTGCCTGGAGTGCGGGAGGGCCATACAATGAGCAGTTCTTC.

The gene calls are TRBV30 and TRBJ1-1, with 7 bases matching TRBD1. The CDR3 runs to 12 residues. With V trimmed by 7 bases and J by 7 bases, 9 bases remained unmatched. Germline V lookup: CDR1 GTSNPN, CDR2 SVGIG (reference sequence). CDR3 amino acids: CALITGQFEAFF. In DNA form, the CDR3 reads TGTGCCTTAATAACGGGACAGTTTGAAGCTTTCTTT. The full variable domain, with the rest looked up from reference TRBV30 and TRBJ1-1, is SQTIHQWPATLVQPVGSPLSLECTVEGTSNPNLYWYRQAAGRGLQLLFYSVGIGQISSEVPQNLSASRPQDRQFILSSKKLLLSDSGFYLCALITGQFEAFFGQGTRLTVV.

The chain has TRBV30 and TRBJ1-1, with no clear D. Looked up from germline, CDR1 is GTSNPN and CDR2 is SVGIG (reference sequence). The V end lost 2 bases, the J end lost 8 bases, and 21 bases lay between the germline ends. This CDR3 has 15 residues. This chain's CDR3 is CAWSRTAAVFWEAFF. CDR3 sequence (DNA): TGTGCCTGGAGTCGTACCGCCGCGGTTTTCTGGGAAGCTTTCTTT.

CDR3 nucleotides: TGTGCCTGGAGTTCGGAGACAGGGGGGAGAACCGGGGAGCTGTTTTTT. It encodes CAWSSETGGRTGELFF. The rearrangement joins TRBV30 to TRBJ2-2; TRBD1 matches at 9 bases. This CDR3 is 16 amino acids long. V was pared by 2 bases and J by 5 bases, with 9 bases of the junction left unmatched. CDR1 is GTSNPN, CDR2 SVGIG, per germline (reference sequence).

This clone was seen a few times. The chain has TRBV5-4 and TRBJ2-1; D may be TRBD1 (6 bases). This CDR3 contains 14 residues. Between the trimmed V and J ends, which lost 0 bases and 8 bases, there was a span of 12 bases. Germline V gene lookup returns CDR1 SGHNT and CDR2 YYREEE (reference sequence). CDR3 coding DNA: TGTGCCAGCAGCTTGGTAGGGGGAGTTTATGAGCAGTTCTTC. Translation: CASSLVGGVYEQFF.

The J gene is TRBJ2-1, the V gene TRBV5-1; TRBD2 matches 7 bases. The CDR3 has 15 amino acids. Germline V gene data show CDR1 as SGHRS and CDR2 as YFSETQ. V gave up 2 bases and J gave up 5 bases; unmatched junction bases: 7. This CDR3 is CASSLRRETNNEQFF. CDR3 in DNA: TGCGCCAGCAGCTTAAGGCGGGAGACCAACAATGAGCAGTTCTTC.

The chain joins TRBV30 to TRBJ1-4, with TRBD1 as a possible D gene (5 bases). The CDR3 consists of 13 residues. Germline CDR1 reads GTSNPN; CDR2 reads SVGIG (reference sequence). V was pared by 3 bases and J by 8 bases, with 13 bases between. CDR3 amino acids: CAWRWAGSEKLFF. CDR3 nucleotides: TGTGCCTGGAGGTGGGCAGGGAGCGAAAAACTGTTTTTT.

The rearrangement uses TRBV19 and TRBJ1-5; 7 nucleotides match TRBD1. CDR1 is LNHDA and CDR2 is SQIVND in the germline V gene (reference sequence). The V segment lost 7 bases and the J segment 4 bases; nucleotides outside the gene matches: 7. The CDR3 consists of 14 residues. CDR3 region: CASNPTGKNQPQHF. CDR3 sequence (DNA): TGTGCCAGTAACCCGACAGGGAAGAATCAGCCCCAGCATTTT.

This clone has a handful of counts. This CDR3 reads CASSLLAEADTQYF. The CDR3 region has the DNA TGTGCCAGCAGCTTACTAGCGGAGGCAGATACGCAGTATTTT. The V gene is TRBV7-2, the J gene TRBJ2-3; 7 bases match TRBD2. The CDR3 consists of 14 residues. The germline gives CDR1 SGHTA, CDR2 FQGNSA. The J segment lost 4 bases and the V segment lost 2 bases, leaving 3 bases of the junction unmatched.

The chain couples TRBV29-1 to TRBJ2-5; maybe TRBD2 (6 bases). Germline V gene sequence: CDR1 SQVTM, CDR2 ANQGSEA. The CDR3 is 12 amino acids. Trimming pared 2 bases from V and 6 bases from J, leaving 10 bases between. The CDR3 is CSVESGAKTQYF. In DNA form, the CDR3 reads TGCAGCGTTGAATCGGGAGCTAAGACCCAGTACTTC.

As to this clone: This sample includes further DNA sequences coding for the same CDR3. The V call is TRBV25-1, the J call TRBJ2-6; possible D gene TRBD2, 5 bases. Trimming took off 3 bases at V and 1 base at J, with 7 bases between the two ends. This CDR3 is 15 amino acids long. CDR1 MGHDK and CDR2 SYGVNS come from the germline V gene. The CDR3 spells CASSERGSGANVLTF. The CDR3 DNA reads as TGTGCCAGCAGTGAGAGAGGGTCTGGGGCCAACGTCCTGACTTTC.

The chain has TRBV30 and TRBJ2-1, with TRBD2 identical over 10 bases. The length of the CDR3 is 16 residues. Germline CDR1 is GTSNPN and CDR2 is SVGIG (reference sequence). V shed 2 bases and J 2 bases; nucleotides not matched to a gene: 6. The CDR3 coding sequence is TGTGCCTGGAGTTTCGGGACTAGCGAAGCCTACAATGAGCAGTTCTTC. Protein sequence: CAWSFGTSEAYNEQFF.

This chain connects TRBV7-2 to TRBJ1-2; the match to TRBD1 covers 7 bases. V trimming: 2 bases; J trimming: 6 bases; junction bases outside the gene matches: 9. CDR1 is SGHTA, CDR2 FQGNSA, per germline. The CDR3 contains 15 residues. CDR3 amino acids: CASSLLDRVKNGYTF. In nucleotides, the CDR3 is TGTGCCAGCAGCTTACTCGACAGGGTTAAAAATGGCTACACCTTC.

The table lists this clone with a few counts. This sequence joins TRBV29-1 and TRBJ2-7; TRBD2 matches 9 bases. Trimming took 4 bases from V and 6 from J; bases not matched to a gene: 10. This CDR3 region has 14 residues. CDR1 is SQVTM and CDR2 is ANQGSEA in the germline V gene. The CDR3 DNA is TGCAGCGTTGCAGTTGCGGGAGGGCCGGGCGAGCAGTACTTC. Its translation: CSVAVAGGPGEQYF.